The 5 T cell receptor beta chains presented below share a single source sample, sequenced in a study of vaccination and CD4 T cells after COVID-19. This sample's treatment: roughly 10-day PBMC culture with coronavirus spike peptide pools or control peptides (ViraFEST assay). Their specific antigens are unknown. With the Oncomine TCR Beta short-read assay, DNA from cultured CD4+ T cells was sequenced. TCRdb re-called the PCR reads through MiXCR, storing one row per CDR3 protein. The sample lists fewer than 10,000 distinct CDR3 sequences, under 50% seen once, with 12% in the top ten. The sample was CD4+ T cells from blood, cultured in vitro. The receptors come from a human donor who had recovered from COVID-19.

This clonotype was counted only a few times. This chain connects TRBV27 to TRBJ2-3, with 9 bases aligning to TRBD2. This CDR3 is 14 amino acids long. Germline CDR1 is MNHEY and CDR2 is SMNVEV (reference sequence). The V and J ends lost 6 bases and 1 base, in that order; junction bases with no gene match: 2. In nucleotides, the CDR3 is TGTGCCAGCAGGAAGCGGGGGGGCACAGATACGCAGTATTTT. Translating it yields CASRKRGGTDTQYF.

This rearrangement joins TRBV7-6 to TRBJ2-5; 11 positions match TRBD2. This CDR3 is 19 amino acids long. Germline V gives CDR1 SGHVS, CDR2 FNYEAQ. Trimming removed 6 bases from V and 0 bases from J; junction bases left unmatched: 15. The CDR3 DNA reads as TGTGCCAGCAGTATGACTCTAGCGGGGGGCCGCCAGTACCAAGAGACCCAGTACTTC. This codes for CASSMTLAGGRQYQETQYF. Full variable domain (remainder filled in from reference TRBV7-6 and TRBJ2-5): GAGVSQSPRYKVTKRGQDVALRCDPISGHVSLYWYRQALGQGPEFLTYFNYEAQQDKSGLPNDRFSAERPEGSISTLTIQRTEQRDSAMYRCASSMTLAGGRQYQETQYFGPGTRLLVL.

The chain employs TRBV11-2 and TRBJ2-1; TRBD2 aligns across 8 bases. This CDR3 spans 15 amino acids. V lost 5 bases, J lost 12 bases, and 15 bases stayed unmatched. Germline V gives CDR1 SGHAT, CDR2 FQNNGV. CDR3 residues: CASSPRAGVSLGQFF. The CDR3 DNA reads TGTGCCAGCAGCCCTAGAGCGGGAGTGAGTTTGGGGCAGTTCTTC.

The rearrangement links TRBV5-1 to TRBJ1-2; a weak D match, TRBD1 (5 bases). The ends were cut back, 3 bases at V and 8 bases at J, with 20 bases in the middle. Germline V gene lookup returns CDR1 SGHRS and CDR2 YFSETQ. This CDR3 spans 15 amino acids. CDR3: CASSSGGTGGEGYTF. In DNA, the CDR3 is TGCGCCAGCAGCTCCGGGGGTACAGGTGGCGAGGGCTACACCTTC.

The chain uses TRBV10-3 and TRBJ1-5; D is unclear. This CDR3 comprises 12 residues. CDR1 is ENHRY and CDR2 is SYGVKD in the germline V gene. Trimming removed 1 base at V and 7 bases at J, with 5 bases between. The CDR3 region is CAISEFGQPQHF. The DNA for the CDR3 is TGTGCCATCAGTGAGTTCGGGCAGCCCCAGCATTTT.